The 17 T cell receptor beta chains below come from one sample, sequenced in a study of blood T cell repertoires in COVID-19. Sequenced by immunoSEQ multiplex PCR; TCRdb stores in-frame clones only, minus some. This sample yields about 120,000 clones, of which 82% are seen a single time; approximately 4.5% belongs to the top ten. Sequencing input: peripheral blood. These receptors were obtained from a woman between 65 and 79 years old with acute or convalescent COVID-19.

The chain is built from TRBV6-2 or TRBV6-3 and TRBJ1-5; TRBD1 is a possible D gene (6 bases). The germline V gene has CDR1 MNHEY and CDR2 SVGEGT. CDR3 length: 16 amino acids. V was cut by 9 bases and J by 3 bases, with 21 bases left in between. CDR3: CARSGRGAIVNQPQHF. The CDR3 DNA reads TGTGCCAGGAGTGGGAGGGGGGCAATCGTCAATCAGCCCCAGCATTTT.

The chain has TRBV2 and TRBJ2-3, with D unclear. CDR1 is SNHLY, CDR2 FYNNEI, per germline. This CDR3 has 12 residues. V was trimmed by 7 bases and J by 7 bases, leaving 12 bases between them. The CDR3 loop is CASTEEVNTQYF. CDR3 in DNA: TGTGCCAGCACCGAGGAAGTAAATACGCAGTATTTT.

V and J are TRBV7-6 and TRBJ2-1; D call uncertain. The CDR3 has 15 residues. Trimming stripped 1 base from V and 4 bases from J, with 11 bases between. Germline lookup yields CDR1 SGHVS and CDR2 FNYEAQ. The CDR3 DNA follows: TGTGCCAGCAGCTTAGACCCTACAGCATACAATGAGCAGTTCTTC. Translating gives CASSLDPTAYNEQFF.

V is TRBV27 and J is TRBJ1-4, with TRBD1 matching over 8 bases. The CDR3 is 14 amino acids. V gave up 6 bases and J gave up 8 bases; unmatched junction bases: 8. Germline values: CDR1 MNHEY, CDR2 SMNVEV (reference sequence). The CDR3, as DNA: TGTGCCAGCAGCCCGACAGGGGTTGGGGAAAAACTGTTTTTT. Residues: CASSPTGVGEKLFF.

CDR3 nucleotide sequence: TGTGCCTGGAGTGTACGTGGCAGGGGAATCTACAATGAGCAGTTCTTC. Translating gives CAWSVRGRGIYNEQFF. The rearrangement joins TRBV30 to TRBJ2-1; a possible D gene is TRBD1 (6 bases). Trimming took off 0 bases at V and 3 bases at J, with 15 bases between the two ends. Germline V CDR1 and CDR2: GTSNPN, SVGIG (reference sequence). This CDR3 region has 16 residues.

This clone was detected only once. The chain recombines TRBV15 with TRBJ1-6; no clear D. Germline V gene data show CDR1 as LNHNV and CDR2 as YYDKDF (reference sequence). The length of the CDR3 is 12 residues. Trimming shortened V by 3 bases and J by 7 bases, and 4 bases separated the two germline ends. The CDR3 DNA reads TGTGCCACCAGCAGCGTAAATTCACCCCTCCACTTT. This sequence encodes CATSSVNSPLHF.

The chain has TRBV19 and TRBJ1-2; a weak D match, TRBD1 (5 bases). This CDR3 spans 12 amino acids. CDR1 and CDR2 (germline): LNHDA, SQIVND (reference sequence). V was clipped by 7 bases and J by 5 bases, with 11 bases between them. In DNA form, the CDR3 reads TGTGCCAGTACCCCAGACAGATATGGCTACACCTTC. Translated, it gives CASTPDRYGYTF.

This sequence joins TRBV5-6 and TRBJ1-2, with D maybe TRBD1 (6 bases). This CDR3 is 15 amino acids long. The V end lost 2 bases, the J end lost 4 bases, and 15 bases lay between the germline ends. Per the germline V gene, CDR1 is SGHDT and CDR2 is YYEEEE. The CDR3 DNA reads as TGTGCCAGCAGCTTATTGGCCCGACAGGCCTATGGCTACACCTTC. It encodes CASSLLARQAYGYTF.

The rearrangement links TRBV7-9 to TRBJ2-1, with a possible D match to TRBD2 (5 bases). Trimming took 5 bases from V and 10 from J, leaving 12 bases between them. The V gene's germline CDR1 is SEHNR and CDR2 FQNEAQ (reference sequence). The length of the CDR3 is 12 residues. The CDR3 bases are TGTGCCAGCAGCGCTAACCGGGAAGAGCAGTTCTTC. Its translation is CASSANREEQFF.

This clone was found a few times. The chain carries TRBV11-3 and TRBJ2-1; 8 bases match TRBD2. Germline V lookup: CDR1 SGHNT, CDR2 YENEEA. With 5 bases clipped from V and 10 bases from J, the junction kept 13 bases outside the gene matches. This CDR3 is built from 15 residues. The CDR3 sequence is CASSPGGASRWEQFF. The CDR3 coding sequence is TGTGCCAGCAGCCCGGGAGGGGCCTCCCGGTGGGAGCAGTTCTTC.

The V and J genes are TRBV3-1 (or the pseudogene TRBV3-2) and TRBJ2-7, with 7 bases aligning to TRBD1. The V and J ends lost 4 bases and 5 bases, in that order; junction bases with no gene match: 5. CDR3 length: 13 residues. Germline V gives CDR1 LGHDT, CDR2 YNNKEL (reference sequence). In nucleotides, the CDR3 is TGTGCCAGCAGCCTTCTAACAGGGGACGAGCAGTACTTC. It yields the protein CASSLLTGDEQYF.

This rearrangement joins TRBV7-2 to TRBJ2-3; D is perhaps TRBD1 (6 bases). This CDR3 is built from 15 residues. Trimming removed 3 bases from V and 0 bases from J, with 10 bases in between. Per the germline V gene, CDR1 is SGHTA and CDR2 is FQGNSA. CDR3: CASSLGGQSTDTQYF. CDR3 in DNA: TGTGCCAGCAGCTTGGGTGGACAGAGCACAGATACGCAGTATTTT.

This chain links TRBV10-3 with TRBJ2-7; 7 nucleotides align to TRBD2. This CDR3 spans 13 amino acids. V lost 3 bases and J lost 6; bases outside the gene matches: 5. In germline, CDR1 is ENHRY, CDR2 SYGVKD. Written as DNA, the CDR3 is TGTGCCATCAGTGATCTGACTAGCTCCGAGCAGTACGTC. Translation: CAISDLTSSEQYV.

The chain uses TRBV11-3 and TRBJ2-7; possibly TRBD2 for D (5 bases). Germline lookup yields CDR1 SGHNT and CDR2 YENEEA. The CDR3 loop spans 14 amino acids. V was pared by 8 bases and J by 2 bases, with 16 bases between. CDR3: CASGLRHTPYEQYF. CDR3 nucleotide sequence: TGTGCCAGCGGACTTAGACATACTCCCTACGAGCAGTACTTC.

The V call is TRBV7-2, the J call TRBJ2-7; tentatively, D is TRBD2 (5 bases). The V end lost 5 bases, the J end lost 3 bases, and 14 bases lay between the germline ends. Per the germline V gene, CDR1 is SGHTA and CDR2 is FQGNSA. This CDR3 spans 14 amino acids. The CDR3 DNA is TGTGCCAGCAGCCTTTCTTGGACTCGCTACGAGCAGTACTTC. Amino acids: CASSLSWTRYEQYF.

The gene calls are TRBV9 and TRBJ2-6; D ambiguous. Germline CDR1 SGDLS, CDR2 YYNGEE. The CDR3 has 18 residues. Trimming took 0 bases from V and 0 from J, leaving 13 bases between them. CDR3 DNA sequence: TGTGCCAGCAGCGTAGGTCCCCAGATCAGCTCTGGGGCCAACGTCCTGACTTTC. Translated: CASSVGPQISSGANVLTF.

The DNA for the CDR3 is TGTGCCTGGAGTATTGGCAGGGTCTACGAGCAGTACTTC. Its translation: CAWSIGRVYEQYF. V and J are TRBV30 and TRBJ2-7, with D perhaps TRBD1 (5 bases). V gave up 2 bases and J gave up 3 bases, with 11 bases separating them. Germline V gene sequence: CDR1 GTSNPN, CDR2 SVGIG (reference sequence). The CDR3 totals 13 residues.